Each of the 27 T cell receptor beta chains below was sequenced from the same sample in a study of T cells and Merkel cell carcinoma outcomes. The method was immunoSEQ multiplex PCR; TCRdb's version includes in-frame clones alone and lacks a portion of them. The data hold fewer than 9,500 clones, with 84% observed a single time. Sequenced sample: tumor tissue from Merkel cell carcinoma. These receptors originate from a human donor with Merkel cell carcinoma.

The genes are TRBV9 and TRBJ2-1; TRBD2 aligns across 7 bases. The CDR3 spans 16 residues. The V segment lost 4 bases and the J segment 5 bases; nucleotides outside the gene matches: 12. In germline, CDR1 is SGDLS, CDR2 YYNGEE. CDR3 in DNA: TGTGCCAGCAGCCTCCAAGTGGGGGGGGGTCACAATGAGCAGTTCTTC. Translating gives CASSLQVGGGHNEQFF.

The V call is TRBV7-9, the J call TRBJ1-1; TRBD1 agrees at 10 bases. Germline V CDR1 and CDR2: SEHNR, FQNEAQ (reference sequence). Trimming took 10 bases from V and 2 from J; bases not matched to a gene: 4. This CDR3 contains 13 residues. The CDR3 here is CATRTGGNTEAFF. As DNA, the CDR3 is TGTGCCACGAGGACAGGGGGTAACACTGAAGCTTTCTTT.

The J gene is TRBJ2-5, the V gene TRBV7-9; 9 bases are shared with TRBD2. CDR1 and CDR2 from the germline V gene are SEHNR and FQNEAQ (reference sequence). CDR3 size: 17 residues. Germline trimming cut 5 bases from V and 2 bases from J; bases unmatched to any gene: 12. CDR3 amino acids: CASSPIKAGGLQETQYF. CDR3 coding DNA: TGTGCCAGCAGCCCGATAAAAGCGGGGGGCCTACAAGAGACCCAGTACTTC.

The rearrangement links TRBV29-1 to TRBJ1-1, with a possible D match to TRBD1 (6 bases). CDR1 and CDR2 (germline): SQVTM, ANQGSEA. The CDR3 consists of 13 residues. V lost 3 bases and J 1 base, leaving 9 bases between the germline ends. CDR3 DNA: TGCAGCGTTGAGGGGGCTGGGAACACTGAAGCTTTCTTT. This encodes CSVEGAGNTEAFF. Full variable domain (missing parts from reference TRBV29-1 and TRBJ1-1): SAVISQKPSRDICQRGTSLTIQCQVDSQVTMMFWYRQQPGQSLTLIATANQGSEATYESGFVIDKFPISRPNLTFSTLTVSNMSPEDSSIYLCSVEGAGNTEAFFGQGTRLTVV.

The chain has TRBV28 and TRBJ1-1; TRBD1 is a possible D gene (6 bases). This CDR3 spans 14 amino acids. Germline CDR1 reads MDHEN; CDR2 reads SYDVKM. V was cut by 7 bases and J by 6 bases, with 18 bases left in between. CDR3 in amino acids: CASTRGGSPAEAFF. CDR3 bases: TGTGCCAGCACTCGTGGGGGCAGCCCAGCTGAAGCTTTCTTT. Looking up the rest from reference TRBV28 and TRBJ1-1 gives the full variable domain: DVKVTQSSRYLVKRTGEKVFLECVQDMDHENMFWYRQDPGLGLRLIYFSYDVKMKEKGDIPEGYSVSREKKERFSLILESASTNQTSMYLCASTRGGSPAEAFFGQGTRLTVV.

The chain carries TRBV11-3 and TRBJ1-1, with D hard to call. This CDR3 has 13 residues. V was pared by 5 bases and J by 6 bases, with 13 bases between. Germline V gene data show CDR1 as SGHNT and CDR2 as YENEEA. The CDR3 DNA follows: TGTGCCAGCAGCCTTGTATACGTCGCTGAAGCTTTCTTT. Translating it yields CASSLVYVAEAFF.

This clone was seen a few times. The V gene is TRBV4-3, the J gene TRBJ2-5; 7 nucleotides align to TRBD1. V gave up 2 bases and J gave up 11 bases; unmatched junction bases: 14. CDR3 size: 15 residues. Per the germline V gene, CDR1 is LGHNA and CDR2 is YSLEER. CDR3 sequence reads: CASSQMGTDSREQYF. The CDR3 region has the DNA TGCGCCAGCAGCCAAATGGGGACAGACTCTAGGGAGCAGTACTTC.

The CDR3 loop is CASSQVDPQGYTF. CDR3 DNA sequence: TGTGCCAGCAGCCAAGTAGACCCGCAGGGCTACACCTTC. The chain joins TRBV4-2 to TRBJ1-2, with no clear D. The V end lost 1 base, the J end lost 8 bases, and 11 bases lay between the germline ends. CDR1 is LGHNA and CDR2 is YNFKEQ in the germline V gene. This CDR3 is built from 13 residues.

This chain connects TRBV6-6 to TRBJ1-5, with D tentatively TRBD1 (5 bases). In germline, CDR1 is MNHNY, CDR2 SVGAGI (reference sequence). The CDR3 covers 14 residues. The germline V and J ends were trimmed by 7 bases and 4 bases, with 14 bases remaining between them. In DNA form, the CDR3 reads TGTGCCAGCACTCCCGGGGGGTCTAATCAGCCCCAGCATTTT. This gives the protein CASTPGGSNQPQHF.

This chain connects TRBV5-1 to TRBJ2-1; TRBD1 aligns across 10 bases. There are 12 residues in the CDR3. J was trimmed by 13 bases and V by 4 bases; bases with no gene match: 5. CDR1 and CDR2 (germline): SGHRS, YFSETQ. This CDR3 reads CASSPGTGVQFF. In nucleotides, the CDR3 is TGCGCCAGCAGCCCGGGGACAGGGGTACAGTTCTTC.

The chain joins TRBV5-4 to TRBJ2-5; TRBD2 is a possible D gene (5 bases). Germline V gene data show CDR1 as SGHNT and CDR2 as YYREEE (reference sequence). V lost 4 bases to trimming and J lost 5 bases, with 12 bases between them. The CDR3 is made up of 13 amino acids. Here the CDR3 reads CASSNQRGETQYF. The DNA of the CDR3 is TGTGCCAGCAGCAATCAGAGAGGGGAGACCCAGTACTTC.

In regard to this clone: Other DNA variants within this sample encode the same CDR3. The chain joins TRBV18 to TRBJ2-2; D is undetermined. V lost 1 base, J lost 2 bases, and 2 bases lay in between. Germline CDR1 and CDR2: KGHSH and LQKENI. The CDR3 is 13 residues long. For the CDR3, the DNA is TGTGCCAGCTCACCACTCAACACCGGGGAGCTGTTTTTT. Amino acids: CASSPLNTGELFF.

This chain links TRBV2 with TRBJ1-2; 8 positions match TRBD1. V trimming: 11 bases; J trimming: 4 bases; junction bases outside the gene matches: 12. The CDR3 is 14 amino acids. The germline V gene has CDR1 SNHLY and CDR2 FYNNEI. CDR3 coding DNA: TGTGCCGGCAAACAGGGGGAGGGGGTCTATGGCTACACCTTC. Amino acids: CAGKQGEGVYGYTF.

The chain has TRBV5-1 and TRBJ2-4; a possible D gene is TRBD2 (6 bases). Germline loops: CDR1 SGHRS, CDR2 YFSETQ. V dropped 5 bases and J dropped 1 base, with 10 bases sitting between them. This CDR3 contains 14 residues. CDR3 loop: CASSPGVAKNIQYF. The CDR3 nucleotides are TGCGCCAGCAGTCCGGGGGTGGCCAAAAACATTCAGTACTTC.

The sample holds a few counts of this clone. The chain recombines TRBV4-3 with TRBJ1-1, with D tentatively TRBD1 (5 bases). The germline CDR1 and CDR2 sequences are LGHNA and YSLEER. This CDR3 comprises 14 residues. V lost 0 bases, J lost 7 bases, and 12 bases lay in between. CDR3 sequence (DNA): TGCGCCAGCAGCCAAGATGGGAGGGGAGTTGAAGCTTTCTTT. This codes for CASSQDGRGVEAFF.

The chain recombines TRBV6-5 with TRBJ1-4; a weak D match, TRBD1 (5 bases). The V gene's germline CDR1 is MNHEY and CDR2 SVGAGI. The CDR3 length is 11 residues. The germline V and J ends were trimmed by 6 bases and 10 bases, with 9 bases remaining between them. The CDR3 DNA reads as TGTGCCAGCAGGGCTGGGGGAAAACTGTTTTTT. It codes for CASRAGGKLFF.

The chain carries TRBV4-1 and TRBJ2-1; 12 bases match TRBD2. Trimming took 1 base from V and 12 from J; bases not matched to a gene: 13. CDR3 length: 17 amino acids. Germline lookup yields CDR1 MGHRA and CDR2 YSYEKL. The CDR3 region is CASSQGASGGARIGQFF. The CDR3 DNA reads TGCGCCAGCAGCCAAGGCGCTAGCGGGGGGGCCAGGATCGGGCAGTTCTTC.

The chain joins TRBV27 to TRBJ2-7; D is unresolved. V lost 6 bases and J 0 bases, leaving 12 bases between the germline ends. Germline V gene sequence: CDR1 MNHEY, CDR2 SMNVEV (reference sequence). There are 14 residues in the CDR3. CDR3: CASRVSEISYEQYF. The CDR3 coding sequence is TGTGCCAGCAGGGTATCGGAGATCTCCTACGAGCAGTACTTC.

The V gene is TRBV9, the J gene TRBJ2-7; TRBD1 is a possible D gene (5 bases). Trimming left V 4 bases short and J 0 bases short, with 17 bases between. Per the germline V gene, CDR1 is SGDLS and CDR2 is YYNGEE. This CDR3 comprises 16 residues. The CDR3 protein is CASSPGWLANSYEQYF. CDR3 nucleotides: TGTGCCAGCAGCCCAGGGTGGCTGGCTAACTCCTACGAGCAGTACTTC.

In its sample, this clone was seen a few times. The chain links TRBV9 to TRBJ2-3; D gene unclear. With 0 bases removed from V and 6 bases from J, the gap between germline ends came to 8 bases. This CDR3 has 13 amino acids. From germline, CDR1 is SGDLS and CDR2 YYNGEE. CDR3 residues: CASSVGQADTQYF. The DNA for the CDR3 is TGTGCCAGCAGCGTAGGTCAGGCGGATACGCAGTATTTT.

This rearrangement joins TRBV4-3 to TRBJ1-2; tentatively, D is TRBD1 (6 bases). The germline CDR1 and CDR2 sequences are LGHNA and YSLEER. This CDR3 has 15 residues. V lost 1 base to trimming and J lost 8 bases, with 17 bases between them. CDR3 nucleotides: TGCGCCAGCAGCCAAGCGGACAGCCCCGCCAAGGGCTACACCTTC. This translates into CASSQADSPAKGYTF.

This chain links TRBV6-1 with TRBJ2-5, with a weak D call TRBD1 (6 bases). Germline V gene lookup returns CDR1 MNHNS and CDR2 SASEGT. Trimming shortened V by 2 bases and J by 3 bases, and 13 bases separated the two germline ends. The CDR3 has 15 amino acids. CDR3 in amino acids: CASSERDNRKETQYF. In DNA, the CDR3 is TGTGCCAGCAGTGAACGGGACAACCGAAAAGAGACCCAGTACTTC.

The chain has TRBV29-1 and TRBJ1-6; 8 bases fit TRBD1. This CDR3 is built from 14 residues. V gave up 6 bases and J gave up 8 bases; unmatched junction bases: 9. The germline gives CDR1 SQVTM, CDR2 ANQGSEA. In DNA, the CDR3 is TGCAGCGTCCGACAGGGGAAGAGGGATTCACCCCTCCACTTT. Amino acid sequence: CSVRQGKRDSPLHF.

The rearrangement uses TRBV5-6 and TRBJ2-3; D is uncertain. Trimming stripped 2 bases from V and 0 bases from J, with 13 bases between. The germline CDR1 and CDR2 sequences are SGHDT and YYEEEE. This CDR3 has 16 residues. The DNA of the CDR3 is TGTGCCAGCAGCTTTCGTCGCGCTTTCAGCACAGATACGCAGTATTTT. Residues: CASSFRRAFSTDTQYF.

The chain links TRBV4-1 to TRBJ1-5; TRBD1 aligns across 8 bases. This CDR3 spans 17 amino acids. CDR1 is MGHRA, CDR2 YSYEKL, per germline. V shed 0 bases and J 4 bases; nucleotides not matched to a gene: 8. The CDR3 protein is CASSQDKDRALNQPQHF. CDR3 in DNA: TGCGCCAGCAGCCAAGATAAGGACAGGGCTTTAAATCAGCCCCAGCATTTT.

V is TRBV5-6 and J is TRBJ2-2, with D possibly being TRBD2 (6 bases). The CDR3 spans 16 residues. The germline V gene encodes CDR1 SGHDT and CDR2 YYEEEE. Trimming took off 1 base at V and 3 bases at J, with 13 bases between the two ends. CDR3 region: CASSLSRGFYTGELFF. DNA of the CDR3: TGTGCCAGCAGCTTGTCGCGGGGCTTTTACACCGGGGAGCTGTTTTTT.

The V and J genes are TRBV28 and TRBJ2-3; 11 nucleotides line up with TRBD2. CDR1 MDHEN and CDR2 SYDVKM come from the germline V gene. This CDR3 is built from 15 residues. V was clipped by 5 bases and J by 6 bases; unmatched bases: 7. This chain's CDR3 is CASSLAGGQADTQYF. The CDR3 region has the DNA TGTGCCAGCAGTCTAGCGGGGGGTCAAGCTGATACGCAGTATTTT.